Following are 29 T cell receptor beta chains from one sample sequenced in a study of blood T cell repertoires in COVID-19. Sequenced by immunoSEQ multiplex PCR; TCRdb stores in-frame clones only, minus some. This sample has under 150,000 clones, with 70% to 85% found just once. Sequenced: peripheral blood. The receptors were sampled from a human donor in a cohort sampled during active COVID-19.

As to this clone: Other DNA sequences in this sample translate to the same CDR3. The chain has TRBV5-1 and TRBJ1-1; D gene unclear. CDR1 is SGHRS, CDR2 YFSETQ, per germline. Trimming removed 3 bases from V and 1 base from J, with 10 bases in between. The CDR3 is 14 amino acids. CDR3 in DNA: TGCGCCAGCAGCTCATCGGGGTCGAACACTGAAGCTTTCTTT. Translated: CASSSSGSNTEAFF.

This sequence joins TRBV9 and TRBJ2-5, with TRBD2 matching 11 bases. Germline values: CDR1 SGDLS, CDR2 YYNGEE. After removal of 2 bases from V and 10 bases from J, the junction contained 10 bases not matched to a gene. The CDR3 is made up of 15 amino acids. The CDR3 nucleotides read TGTGCCAGCAGCGTCGGTAGCGGGGGGGTCAGTGACCAGTACTTC. Translating gives CASSVGSGGVSDQYF.

This chain joins TRBV5-4 and TRBJ1-1; D is unresolved. The CDR3 has 14 amino acids. With 0 bases removed from V and 0 bases from J, the gap between germline ends came to 6 bases. CDR1 SGHNT and CDR2 YYREEE come from the germline V gene (reference sequence). DNA of the CDR3: TGTGCCAGCAGCTTGGGCCAGATGAACACTGAAGCTTTCTTT. Translating it yields CASSLGQMNTEAFF.

The J gene is TRBJ2-7, the V gene TRBV7-8, with TRBD2 as a possible D gene (7 bases). CDR3 length: 15 residues. Deletions cut 5 bases from V and 4 bases from J, with 18 bases between. From germline, CDR1 is SGHVS and CDR2 FQNEAQ. The CDR3 loop is CASSGREGGVYEQYF. CDR3 DNA: TGTGCCAGCAGCGGTCGTGAAGGGGGGGTATACGAGCAGTACTTC.

The chain couples TRBV28 to TRBJ2-1; 11 bases match TRBD2. Germline V gives CDR1 MDHEN, CDR2 SYDVKM. The CDR3 sequence is 14 residues long. After removal of 6 bases from V and 5 bases from J, the junction contained 3 bases not matched to a gene. CDR3 amino acids: CASSLGLADNEQFF. The CDR3 DNA sequence: TGTGCCAGCAGCCTGGGACTAGCGGACAATGAGCAGTTCTTC.

V and J are TRBV7-2 and TRBJ2-1; 8 nucleotides line up with TRBD2. Losses at the gene ends were 1 base for V and 5 bases for J; bases not matched to a gene: 4. The CDR3 contains 15 residues. Per the germline V gene, CDR1 is SGHTA and CDR2 is FQGNSA. CDR3 region: CASSLVPGLDNEQFF. The CDR3, as DNA: TGTGCCAGCAGCTTAGTTCCGGGACTAGACAATGAGCAGTTCTTC.

The V and J genes are TRBV3-1 (or the pseudogene TRBV3-2) and TRBJ2-5, with 10 bases identical to TRBD2. Germline trimming cut 0 bases from V and 5 bases from J; bases unmatched to any gene: 6. CDR3 size: 16 residues. The germline gives CDR1 LGHDT, CDR2 YNNKEL (reference sequence). For the CDR3, the DNA is TGTGCCAGCAGCCAAGACGCTAGCGGGGGATCTGAGACCCAGTACTTC. Encoded protein: CASSQDASGGSETQYF.

The J gene is TRBJ2-2, the V gene TRBV5-6, with 7 bases that match TRBD1. Germline CDR1 and CDR2: SGHDT and YYEEEE. V lost 0 bases, J lost 1 base, and 0 bases stayed unmatched. This CDR3 has 15 amino acids. CDR3 sequence reads: CASSLDRGNTGELFF. CDR3 in DNA: TGTGCCAGCAGCTTGGACAGGGGGAACACCGGGGAGCTGTTTTTT.

This sequence joins TRBV18 and TRBJ2-7; 9 bases are a match to TRBD1. Trimming removed 2 bases from V and 7 bases from J; junction bases left unmatched: 6. The CDR3 is 14 residues long. Germline V gene data show CDR1 as KGHSH and CDR2 as LQKENI. CDR3 loop: CASSPGTGTSEQYF. As DNA, the CDR3 is TGTGCCAGCTCACCAGGGACAGGGACCTCAGAGCAGTACTTC.

The rearrangement uses TRBV6-1 and TRBJ2-4; D not certain. This CDR3 is 14 amino acids long. V lost 0 bases and J lost 7, with 10 bases in between. Germline V gene lookup returns CDR1 MNHNS and CDR2 SASEGT. DNA for the CDR3: TGTGCCAGCAGTGAAGCGTCCCGGTCGAACATTCAGTACTTC. Encoded protein: CASSEASRSNIQYF.

The chain carries TRBV9 and TRBJ2-1; D is possibly TRBD2 (5 bases). The CDR3 spans 13 residues. Trimming left V 10 bases short and J 6 bases short, with 17 bases between. CDR1 is SGDLS, CDR2 YYNGEE, per germline. The CDR3 is CAGAAGAANEQFF. In DNA form, the CDR3 reads TGTGCCGGAGCTGCGGGTGCCGCCAATGAGCAGTTCTTC.

The sample holds a few counts of this clone. The chain couples TRBV19 to TRBJ1-3; weak D call: TRBD1 (5 bases). This CDR3 comprises 14 residues. V lost 4 bases and J lost 2, with 9 bases in between. CDR1 LNHDA and CDR2 SQIVND come from the germline V gene (reference sequence). The CDR3 spells CASSKGSAGNTIYF. CDR3 nucleotide sequence: TGTGCCAGTAGTAAGGGGTCCGCTGGAAACACCATATATTTT. The full variable domain, its missing parts supplied by reference TRBV19 and TRBJ1-3, is DGGITQSPKYLFRKEGQNVTLSCEQNLNHDAMYWYRQDPGQGLRLIYYSQIVNDFQKGDIAEGYSVSREKKESFPLTVTSAQKNPTAFYLCASSKGSAGNTIYFGEGSWLTVV.

This rearrangement joins TRBV4-3 to TRBJ2-3; D unresolved. Germline CDR1 LGHNA, CDR2 YSLEER. V lost 1 base, J lost 3 bases, and 11 bases lay in between. The CDR3 consists of 15 residues. CDR3 loop: CASSQVQVYTDTQYF. The CDR3 nucleotides read TGCGCCAGCAGCCAAGTCCAGGTCTATACAGATACGCAGTATTTT.

The CDR3 loop reads CASSPQGEEQYF. The CDR3 nucleotides read TGTGCCAGCAGCCCTCAGGGGGAGGAGCAGTACTTC. The rearrangement links TRBV7-2 to TRBJ2-7, with TRBD1 identical over 7 bases. The CDR3 length is 12 residues. Germline-derived CDR1 and CDR2 are SGHTA and FQGNSA. After removal of 5 bases from V and 7 bases from J, the junction contained 5 bases not matched to a gene.

The chain combines TRBV2 with TRBJ2-3; TRBD1 agrees at 9 bases. The V gene's germline CDR1 is SNHLY and CDR2 FYNNEI. The CDR3 consists of 15 residues. V was clipped by 6 bases and J by 2 bases; unmatched bases: 6. CDR3 residues: CASSVDRGDTDTQYF. In DNA, the CDR3 is TGTGCCAGCAGCGTCGACAGGGGGGACACAGATACGCAGTATTTT.

This chain links TRBV11-2 with TRBJ2-1, with 11 bases that match TRBD2. Per the germline V gene, CDR1 is SGHAT and CDR2 is FQNNGV. Losses at the gene ends were 4 bases for V and 3 bases for J; bases not matched to a gene: 5. The CDR3 contains 16 residues. This CDR3 reads CASSSRLAGIYNEQFF. CDR3 nucleotides: TGTGCCAGCAGCTCCAGACTAGCGGGGATCTACAATGAGCAGTTCTTC.

V usage is TRBV7-9 and J usage is TRBJ1-1; 9 bases line up with TRBD1. CDR1 is SEHNR and CDR2 is FQNEAQ in the germline V gene (reference sequence). Trimming at V came to 7 bases and at J to 3 bases, leaving 3 bases not matched to a gene. This CDR3 is 13 amino acids long. The chain's CDR3 is CASIRTGDTEAFF. The CDR3 coding sequence is TGTGCCAGCATCCGGACAGGGGACACTGAAGCTTTCTTT.

The J gene is TRBJ2-1, the V gene TRBV4-2; possible D gene TRBD1, 5 bases. The CDR3 sequence is 16 residues long. With 4 bases removed from V and 0 bases from J, the gap between germline ends came to 13 bases. Germline CDR1 LGHNA, CDR2 YNFKEQ. The CDR3 nucleotides read TGTGCCAGCAGCCTCCAGGGTCCGAGCTCCTACAATGAGCAGTTCTTC. Amino acid sequence: CASSLQGPSSYNEQFF.

Only a few counts were recorded for this clone. The chain joins TRBV5-1 to TRBJ1-3; no firm D call. The CDR3 has 16 amino acids. V dropped 0 bases and J dropped 0 bases, with 10 bases sitting between them. From germline, CDR1 is SGHRS and CDR2 YFSETQ. The CDR3 reads CASSLDGDSSGNTIYF. The CDR3, as DNA: TGCGCCAGCAGCTTGGACGGTGATAGCTCTGGAAACACCATATATTTT.

The chain uses TRBV6-5 and TRBJ2-3; D may be TRBD2 (5 bases). Germline V gene lookup returns CDR1 MNHEY and CDR2 SVGAGI. This CDR3 has 14 residues. CDR3 region: CAGGGNQRSDTQYF. The CDR3 nucleotides are TGTGCTGGAGGTGGAAACCAGAGGTCTGATACGCAGTATTTT.

The chain has TRBV28 and TRBJ2-1, with 9 bases fitting TRBD1. Looked up from germline, CDR1 is MDHEN and CDR2 is SYDVKM. The CDR3 is made up of 19 amino acids. Trimming cost V 6 bases and J 0 bases; bases outside gene matches: 15. The CDR3 coding sequence is TGTGCCAGCAGCTCCTGGACAGGGGCCCGGAGGAGCTCCTACAATGAGCAGTTCTTC. Its translation is CASSSWTGARRSSYNEQFF. The full variable domain, rest sourced from reference TRBV28 and TRBJ2-1, is DVKVTQSSRYLVKRTGEKVFLECVQDMDHENMFWYRQDPGLGLRLIYFSYDVKMKEKGDIPEGYSVSREKKERFSLILESASTNQTSMYLCASSSWTGARRSSYNEQFFGPGTRLTVL.

The rearrangement links TRBV24-1 to TRBJ2-5, with 8 nucleotides matching TRBD1. V lost 4 bases, J lost 1 base, and 10 bases stayed unmatched. This CDR3 contains 17 residues. Germline values: CDR1 KGHDR, CDR2 SFDVKD. CDR3 coding DNA: TGTGCCACCAGTGACCCCGGACAGGGCGCCATCCAAGAGACCCAGTACTTC. This translates into CATSDPGQGAIQETQYF.

The chain is built from TRBV5-1 and TRBJ2-3, with 10 bases matching TRBD2. V dropped 3 bases and J dropped 9; count of bases not matched to a gene: 7. Germline V lookup: CDR1 SGHRS, CDR2 YFSETQ. The CDR3 sequence is 14 residues long. CDR3 in DNA: TGCGCCAGCAGCTGGCAGCGGGGGGGCGACACGCAGTATTTT. Its translation: CASSWQRGGDTQYF.

J is TRBJ1-1 and V is TRBV7-9, with 9 bases that match TRBD1. In germline, CDR1 is SEHNR, CDR2 FQNEAQ (reference sequence). V trimming: 1 base; J trimming: 3 bases; junction bases outside the gene matches: 0. The CDR3 has 14 residues. The chain's CDR3 is CASSLGTGDTEAFF. CDR3 in DNA: TGTGCCAGCAGCTTAGGGACAGGGGACACTGAAGCTTTCTTT.

The rearrangement uses TRBV28 and TRBJ1-5, with D unresolved. Germline assignment: CDR1 MDHEN and CDR2 SYDVKM. CDR3 length: 11 residues. The V gene lost 5 bases and the J gene lost 5 bases, with 4 bases spanning the gap. CDR3 coding DNA: TGTGCCAGCAGTCCCGATCAGCCCCAGCATTTT. This gives the protein CASSPDQPQHF.

The rearrangement joins TRBV5-4 to TRBJ2-5; TRBD1 might be the D (6 bases). The CDR3 covers 14 residues. CDR1 and CDR2 from the germline V gene are SGHNT and YYREEE (reference sequence). Trimming took 0 bases from V and 0 from J, leaving 6 bases between them. CDR3 DNA sequence: TGTGCCAGCAGCTTGGGGACAGACCAAGAGACCCAGTACTTC. It codes for CASSLGTDQETQYF. Filled out from reference TRBV5-4 and TRBJ2-5, the complete variable domain reads ETGVTQSPTHLIKTRGQQVTLRCSSQSGHNTVSWYQQALGQGPQFIFQYYREEENGRGNFPPRFSGLQFPNYSSELNVNALELDDSALYLCASSLGTDQETQYFGPGTRLLVL.

The V and J genes are TRBV7-9 and TRBJ2-5; 8 bases align to TRBD2. The length of the CDR3 is 17 residues. Germline trimming cut 0 bases from V and 3 bases from J; bases unmatched to any gene: 9. Germline V gene sequence: CDR1 SEHNR, CDR2 FQNEAQ (reference sequence). The CDR3 nucleotides are TGTGCCAGCAGCTTAGCGTGGGTAGCGGGAAGAAAAGAGACCCAGTACTTC. Protein sequence: CASSLAWVAGRKETQYF. Full variable domain (remainder filled in from reference TRBV7-9 and TRBJ2-5): DTGVSQNPRHKITKRGQNVTFRCDPISEHNRLYWYRQTLGQGPEFLTYFQNEAQLEKSRLLSDRFSAERPKGSFSTLEIQRTEQGDSAMYLCASSLAWVAGRKETQYFGPGTRLLVL.

This chain connects TRBV7-6 to TRBJ1-6; no reliable D call. The germline V and J ends were trimmed by 10 bases and 0 bases, with 7 bases remaining between them. Germline assignment: CDR1 SGHVS and CDR2 FNYEAQ. The CDR3 runs 13 residues. CDR3 sequence (DNA): TGTGCCACCTCCAGCTCCTATAATTCACCCCTCCACTTT. Amino acids: CATSSSYNSPLHF. The full variable domain, rest sourced from reference TRBV7-6 and TRBJ1-6, is GAGVSQSPRYKVTKRGQDVALRCDPISGHVSLYWYRQALGQGPEFLTYFNYEAQQDKSGLPNDRFSAERPEGSISTLTIQRTEQRDSAMYRCATSSSYNSPLHFGNGTRLTVT.

The rearrangement links TRBV4-2 to TRBJ1-2; TRBD1 matches at 7 bases. The J segment lost 4 bases and the V segment lost 3 bases, leaving 14 bases of the junction unmatched. In germline, CDR1 is LGHNA, CDR2 YNFKEQ. The length of the CDR3 is 17 residues. CDR3 sequence reads: CASSHIPIPGQIYGYTF. DNA of the CDR3: TGTGCCAGCAGCCACATACCCATTCCGGGACAGATCTATGGCTACACCTTC.